Given below is one T cell receptor (beta chain) in context. These data belong to a study of shared clonotypes between healthy human individuals. Produced via immunoSEQ multiplex PCR; TCRdb's table is partial and in-frame only. The table includes hundreds of thousands of clones, 90% to 96% detected once. V lost 4 bases, J lost 3 bases, and 4 bases stayed unmatched. The V gene's germline CDR1 is SGHVS and CDR2 FQNEAQ. The CDR3 spans 14 residues. This chain uses TRBV7-8 with TRBJ2-7; 9 bases line up with TRBD1. The sample was naive CD4+ T cells sorted from blood. Subset: CD45RA+ positively selected. This receptor was taken from a woman aged 30 to 39 in good health. DNA of the CDR3: TGTGCCAGCAGCTATTCGGACAGGGGCTACGAGCAGTACTTC. The encoded protein is CASSYSDRGYEQYF.